The subject of this entry is one TCR beta chain. This specimen comes from a study of response to subunit inactivated influenza vaccine. In germline, CDR1 is LGHDT, CDR2 YNNKEL (reference sequence). The CDR3 totals 14 residues. Trimming cost V 0 bases and J 10 bases, with 10 bases left between them. TCRdb called the RT-PCR reads again in MiXCR, with one record for every CDR3 protein. Of 300,000 to 350,000 distinct CDR3 sequences in the sample, around 20% were seen once. The TCR comes from a man aged 45-69 years who received an inactivated influenza vaccine. The sample here was PBMCs from blood, taken about 20 months after vaccination. The V call is TRBV3-1, the J call TRBJ1-6; D perhaps matches TRBD1 (5 bases). The CDR3 sequence: CASSQEGAASPLHF. The CDR3 DNA is TGTGCCAGCAGCCAAGAAGGGGCCGCCTCACCCCTCCACTTT.